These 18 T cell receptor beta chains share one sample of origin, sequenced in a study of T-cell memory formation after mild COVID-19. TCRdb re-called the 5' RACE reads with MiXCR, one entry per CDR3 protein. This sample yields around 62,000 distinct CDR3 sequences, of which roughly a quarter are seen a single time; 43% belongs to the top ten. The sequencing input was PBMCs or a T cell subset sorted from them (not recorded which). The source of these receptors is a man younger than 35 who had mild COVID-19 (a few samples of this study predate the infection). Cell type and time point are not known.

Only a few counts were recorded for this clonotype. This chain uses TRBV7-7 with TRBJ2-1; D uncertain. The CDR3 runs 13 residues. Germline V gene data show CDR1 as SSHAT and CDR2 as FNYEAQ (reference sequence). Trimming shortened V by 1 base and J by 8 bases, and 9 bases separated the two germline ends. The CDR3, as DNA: TGTGCCAGCAGCTTAGTTGGCCCGGATGAGCAGTTCTTC. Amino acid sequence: CASSLVGPDEQFF. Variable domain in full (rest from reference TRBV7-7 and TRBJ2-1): GAGVSQSPRYKVTKRGQDVTLRCDPISSHATLYWYQQALGQGPEFLTYFNYEAQPDKSGLPSDRFSAERPEGSISTLTIQRTEQRDSAMYRCASSLVGPDEQFFGPGTRLTVL.

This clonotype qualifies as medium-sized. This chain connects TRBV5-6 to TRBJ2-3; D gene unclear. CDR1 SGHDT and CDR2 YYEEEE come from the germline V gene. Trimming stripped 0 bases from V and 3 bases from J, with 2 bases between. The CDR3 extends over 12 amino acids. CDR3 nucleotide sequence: TGTGCCAGCAGCTTGGCGACAGATACGCAGTATTTT. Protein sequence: CASSLATDTQYF.

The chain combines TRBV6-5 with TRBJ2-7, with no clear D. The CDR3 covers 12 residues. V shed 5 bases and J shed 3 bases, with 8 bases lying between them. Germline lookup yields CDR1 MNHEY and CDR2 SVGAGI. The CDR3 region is CASSGLRYEQYF. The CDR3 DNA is TGTGCCAGCAGTGGATTGCGCTACGAGCAGTACTTC.

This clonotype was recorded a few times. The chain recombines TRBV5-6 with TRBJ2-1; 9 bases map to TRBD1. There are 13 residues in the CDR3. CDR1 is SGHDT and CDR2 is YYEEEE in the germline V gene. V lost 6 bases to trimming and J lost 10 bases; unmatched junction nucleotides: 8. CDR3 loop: CASKTGGSYEQFF. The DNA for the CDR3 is TGTGCCAGCAAAACAGGGGGCTCCTACGAGCAGTTCTTC. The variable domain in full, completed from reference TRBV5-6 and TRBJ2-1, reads DAGVTQSPTHLIKTRGQQVTLRCSPKSGHDTVSWYQQALGQGPQFIFQYYEEEERQRGNFPDRFSGHQFPNYSSELNVNALLLGDSALYLCASKTGGSYEQFFGPGTRLTVL.

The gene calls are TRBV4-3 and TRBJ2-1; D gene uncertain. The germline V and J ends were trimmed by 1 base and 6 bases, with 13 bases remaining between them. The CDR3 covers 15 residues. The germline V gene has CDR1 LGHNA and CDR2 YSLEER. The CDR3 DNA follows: TGCGCCAGCAGCCAAGGTGACGGGCTAGGCAATGAGCAGTTCTTC. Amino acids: CASSQGDGLGNEQFF.

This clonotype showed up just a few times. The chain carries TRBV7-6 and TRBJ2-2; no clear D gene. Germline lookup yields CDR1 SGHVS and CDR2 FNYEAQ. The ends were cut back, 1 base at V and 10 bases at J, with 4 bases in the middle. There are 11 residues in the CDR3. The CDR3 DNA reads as TGTGCCAGCAGCTTAGGGCTGGAGCTGTTTTTT. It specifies CASSLGLELFF.

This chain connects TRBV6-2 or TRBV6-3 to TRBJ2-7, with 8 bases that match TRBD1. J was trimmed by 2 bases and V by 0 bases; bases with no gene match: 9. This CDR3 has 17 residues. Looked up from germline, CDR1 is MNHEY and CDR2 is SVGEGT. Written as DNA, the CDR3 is TGTGCCAGCAGTTACTCCCCCCACAGGGGGGTACCCTACGAGCAGTACGTC. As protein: CASSYSPHRGVPYEQYV.

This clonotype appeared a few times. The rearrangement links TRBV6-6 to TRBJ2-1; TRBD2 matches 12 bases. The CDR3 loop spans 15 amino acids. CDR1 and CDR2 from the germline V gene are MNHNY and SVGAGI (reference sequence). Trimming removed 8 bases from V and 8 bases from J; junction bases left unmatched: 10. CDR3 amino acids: CASAPTSGGLDEQFF. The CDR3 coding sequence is TGTGCCAGCGCCCCAACTAGCGGGGGGCTAGATGAGCAGTTCTTC.

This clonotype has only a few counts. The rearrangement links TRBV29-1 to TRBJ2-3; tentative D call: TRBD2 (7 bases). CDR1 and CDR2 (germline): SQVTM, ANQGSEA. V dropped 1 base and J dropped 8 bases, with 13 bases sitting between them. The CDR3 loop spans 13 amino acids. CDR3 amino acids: CSVEVGGPSTQYF. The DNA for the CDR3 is TGCAGCGTTGAAGTGGGGGGGCCCAGTACGCAGTATTTT.

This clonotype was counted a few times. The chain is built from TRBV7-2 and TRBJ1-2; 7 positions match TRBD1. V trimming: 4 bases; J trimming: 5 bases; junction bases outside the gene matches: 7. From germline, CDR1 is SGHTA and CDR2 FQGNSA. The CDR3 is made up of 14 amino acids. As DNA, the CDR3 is TGTGCCAGCAGCTCAGGGGACAGATATTATGGCTACACCTTC. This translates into CASSSGDRYYGYTF.

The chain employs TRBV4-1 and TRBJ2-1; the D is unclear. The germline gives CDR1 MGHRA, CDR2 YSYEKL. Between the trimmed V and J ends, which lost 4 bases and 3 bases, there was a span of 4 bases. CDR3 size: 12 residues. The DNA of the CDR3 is TGCGCCAGCAGCCGGGGCTACAATGAGCAGTTCTTC. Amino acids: CASSRGYNEQFF.

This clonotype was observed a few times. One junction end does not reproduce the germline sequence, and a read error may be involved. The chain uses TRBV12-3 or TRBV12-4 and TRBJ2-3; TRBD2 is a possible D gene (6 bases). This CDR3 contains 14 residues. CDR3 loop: CASAGPGKPNGGAF. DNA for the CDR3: TGTGCCAGCGCCGGGCCGGGAAAACCGAACGGCGGGGCTTTT.

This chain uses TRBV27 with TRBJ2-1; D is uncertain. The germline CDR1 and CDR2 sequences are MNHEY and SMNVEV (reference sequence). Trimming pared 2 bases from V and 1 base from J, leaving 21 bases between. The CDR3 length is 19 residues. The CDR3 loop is CASSLRLRTVGKSYNEQFF. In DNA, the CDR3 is TGTGCCAGCAGTTTAAGGTTAAGAACTGTAGGGAAGTCCTACAATGAGCAGTTCTTC.

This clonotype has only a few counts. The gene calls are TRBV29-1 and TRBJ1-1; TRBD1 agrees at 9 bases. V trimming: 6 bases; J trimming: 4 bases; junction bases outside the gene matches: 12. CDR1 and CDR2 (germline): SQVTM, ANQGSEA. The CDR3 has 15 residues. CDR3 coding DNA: TGCAGCGTGCGAACCCCGGAGACAGGGGGCACTGAAGCTTTCTTT. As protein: CSVRTPETGGTEAFF.

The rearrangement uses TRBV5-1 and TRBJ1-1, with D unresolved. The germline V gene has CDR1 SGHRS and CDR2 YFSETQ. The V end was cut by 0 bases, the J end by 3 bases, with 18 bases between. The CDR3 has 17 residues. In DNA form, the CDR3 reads TGCGCCAGCAGCTTGGCCGGCAACTGGGAGCTGCACACTGAAGCTTTCTTT. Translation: CASSLAGNWELHTEAFF.

CDR3 loop: CASSLTGGTGELFF. CDR3 sequence (DNA): TGTGCCAGCAGCCTGACAGGGGGCACCGGGGAGCTGTTTTTT. This chain links TRBV7-6 with TRBJ2-2, with 9 bases fitting TRBD1. Trimming took 5 bases from V and 4 from J; bases not matched to a gene: 2. This CDR3 comprises 14 residues. Germline CDR1 reads SGHVS; CDR2 reads FNYEAQ.

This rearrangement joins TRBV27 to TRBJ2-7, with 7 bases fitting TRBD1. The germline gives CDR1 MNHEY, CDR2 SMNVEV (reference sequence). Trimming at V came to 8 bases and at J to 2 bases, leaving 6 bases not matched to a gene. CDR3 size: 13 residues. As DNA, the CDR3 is TGTGCCAGCGGCCGGACAGGAACCTACGAGCAGTACTTC. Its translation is CASGRTGTYEQYF.

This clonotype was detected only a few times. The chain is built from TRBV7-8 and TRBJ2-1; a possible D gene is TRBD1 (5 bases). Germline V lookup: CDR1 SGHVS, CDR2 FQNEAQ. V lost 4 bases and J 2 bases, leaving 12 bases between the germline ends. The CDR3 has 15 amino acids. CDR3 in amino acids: CASSWGQTTYNEQFF. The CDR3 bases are TGTGCCAGCAGCTGGGGCCAGACCACCTACAATGAGCAGTTCTTC.